The 21 T cell receptor beta chains below were found in one sample sequenced in a study of blood T cells in healthy people across ages. The use of a sample-barcoded 5' primer and a J-beta primer mix characterized a second PCR of 7 to 11 cycles. TCRdb itself ran the 5' RACE reads through MiXCR, one entry per CDR3 protein. The sample has 1.5 million to 2 million distinct CDR3 sequences, approximately 28% seen once; the top ten hold approximately 7.7%. Sequencing was done on a sample of blood. These receptors were collected from a woman between 25 and 40 years old in good health.

A few counts support this clonotype. At one end, the junction sequence differs from germline, possibly due to a read error. The CDR3 DNA sequence: TGTGCCAGCAGTTTGGGTCGGACCCGCTATAGCTACACCTTC. Its protein is CASSLGRTRYSYTF. The chain combines TRBV12-3 or TRBV12-4 with TRBJ1-2; D not resolved. The CDR3 is 14 residues long.

Details on this clonotype: A much larger clone lies a single base off, so this may be a read error. The chain uses TRBV5-1 and TRBJ2-7, with 8 bases lining up with TRBD2. CDR3 size: 14 residues. Unmatched junction bases numbered 11, after V lost 2 bases and J lost 10 bases. From germline, CDR1 is SGHRS and CDR2 YFSETQ. CDR3 protein: CASSLLAASGTQYF. DNA of the CDR3: TGCGCCAGCAGCTTACTAGCGGCGTCAGGTACCCAGTACTTC.

This clonotype has only a few counts. The chain links TRBV27 to TRBJ2-7; D might be TRBD2 (5 bases). The CDR3 loop spans 14 amino acids. V lost 0 bases and J lost 5, with 11 bases in between. In germline, CDR1 is MNHEY, CDR2 SMNVEV (reference sequence). The CDR3 DNA reads as TGTGCCAGCAGTTTATCGCCGAGGGCCCACGAGCAGTACTTC. This gives the protein CASSLSPRAHEQYF.

As concerns this clonotype: Sequence at one end of the junction differs from germline and may be a read error. The chain employs TRBV6-5 and TRBJ1-1; D not certain. Germline V gene lookup returns CDR1 MNHEY and CDR2 SVGAGI. This CDR3 is 14 amino acids long. Here the CDR3 DNA reads TGTGCCAGCAGCCTCCGAAAGGGAAACACCGAAGCTTTCTTT. This encodes CASSLRKGNTEAFF.

To note about this clonotype: At one boundary the junction diverges from the germline segment, which might be a read error. As DNA, the CDR3 is TGTGCCAGCAGCCGGACGGAGAGAAATCAGCCCCGGCATTTT. Its protein product is CASSRTERNQPRHF. This chain uses TRBV12-3 or TRBV12-4 with TRBJ1-5; D gene ambiguous. The CDR3 is 14 residues long.

The rearrangement uses TRBV20-1 and TRBJ2-1, with TRBD2 identical over 9 bases. Germline V gene lookup returns CDR1 DFQATT and CDR2 SNEGSKA (reference sequence). Trimming cost V 5 bases and J 4 bases; bases outside gene matches: 15. This CDR3 has 17 residues. This chain's CDR3 is CSASSGGREGKYNEQFF. The CDR3 nucleotides read TGCAGTGCTTCCTCCGGGGGGCGGGAGGGTAAATACAATGAGCAGTTCTTC.

This clonotype was counted ten times or more. CDR3 sequence reads: CASSPYPYNEQFF. In DNA form, the CDR3 reads TGCGCCAGCAGCCCCTATCCCTACAATGAGCAGTTCTTC. V is TRBV5-1 and J is TRBJ2-1; D remains ambiguous. Trimming took 4 bases from V and 2 from J, leaving 7 bases between them. The CDR3 extends over 13 amino acids. Germline V gives CDR1 SGHRS, CDR2 YFSETQ.

This clonotype was counted many times. This chain uses TRBV29-1 with TRBJ2-3; D gene ambiguous. This CDR3 region has 11 residues. V lost 0 bases to trimming and J lost 8 bases, with 6 bases between them. Germline values: CDR1 SQVTM, CDR2 ANQGSEA. Here the CDR3 DNA reads TGCAGCGTTGAAGATCGCGTTACGCAGTATTTT. Encoded protein: CSVEDRVTQYF.

Only a few counts were recorded for this clonotype. The V and J genes are TRBV2 and TRBJ2-3; TRBD1 aligns across 10 bases. J gave up 10 bases and V 6 bases, and 7 bases lay outside the gene matches. Germline assignment: CDR1 SNHLY and CDR2 FYNNEI. The CDR3 spans 13 residues. The CDR3 sequence: CASRGGQGSAQYF. The CDR3 DNA sequence: TGTGCCAGCAGGGGGGGACAGGGGTCGGCGCAGTATTTT.

Many counts were recorded for this clonotype. This chain connects TRBV6-1 to TRBJ1-2, with a possible D match to TRBD1 (5 bases). Trimming left V 8 bases short and J 6 bases short, with 13 bases between. CDR3 size: 12 residues. Germline CDR1 is MNHNS and CDR2 is SASEGT. The CDR3 coding sequence is TGTGCCAGCGTCGGGCAGGGCGATGGCTACACCTTC. Translation: CASVGQGDGYTF.

This sequence joins TRBV27 and TRBJ2-1; 10 bases agree with TRBD2. V shed 4 bases and J 10 bases; nucleotides not matched to a gene: 10. From germline, CDR1 is MNHEY and CDR2 SMNVEV (reference sequence). This CDR3 is built from 15 residues. The CDR3 loop reads CASSSLAGGRREQFF. In DNA, the CDR3 is TGTGCCAGCAGTTCGTTAGCGGGGGGCAGGAGGGAGCAGTTCTTC.

This chain uses TRBV10-3 with TRBJ1-1; perhaps TRBD1 as D (5 bases). This CDR3 region has 12 residues. Germline V gives CDR1 ENHRY, CDR2 SYGVKD. V was clipped by 0 bases and J by 7 bases, with 6 bases between them. This chain's CDR3 is CAISESTVEAFF. The CDR3 bases are TGTGCCATCAGTGAGTCGACAGTTGAAGCTTTCTTT.

As to this clonotype: One end of the junction does not line up with germline, which may come from a read error. V and J are TRBV7-3 and TRBJ2-3, with D hard to call. The CDR3 has 14 residues. CDR1 SGHTA and CDR2 FQGTGA come from the germline V gene. The DNA for the CDR3 is TGTGCCAACAGCCTGGGGTCGGGCACAGATACGCAGTATTTT. Amino acid sequence: CANSLGSGTDTQYF.

This clonotype has ten or more counts. This chain links TRBV20-1 with TRBJ2-7, with 7 bases aligning to TRBD2. This CDR3 contains 14 residues. Germline CDR1 DFQATT, CDR2 SNEGSKA (reference sequence). Germline trimming cut 3 bases from V and 2 bases from J; bases unmatched to any gene: 7. CDR3 protein: CSASHAGETYEQYF. In DNA form, the CDR3 reads TGCAGTGCTAGTCATGCGGGGGAGACCTACGAGCAGTACTTC.

The sample holds many counts of this clonotype. The V and J genes are TRBV7-2 and TRBJ2-7; 9 bases fit TRBD1. The CDR3 loop spans 16 amino acids. The V segment lost 2 bases and the J segment 2 bases; nucleotides outside the gene matches: 7. Germline V lookup: CDR1 SGHTA, CDR2 FQGNSA. Here the CDR3 DNA reads TGTGCCAGCAGCTTAACAGGGACAGGGAAAACCTACGAGCAGTACTTC. It yields the protein CASSLTGTGKTYEQYF.

The chain combines TRBV11-2 with TRBJ1-2; TRBD1 agrees at 9 bases. Germline V gene sequence: CDR1 SGHAT, CDR2 FQNNGV. The J segment lost 6 bases and the V segment lost 8 bases, leaving 10 bases of the junction unmatched. There are 14 residues in the CDR3. The CDR3 region is CASGRQGVKNGYTF. DNA of the CDR3: TGTGCCAGCGGCAGACAGGGGGTTAAGAATGGCTACACCTTC.

The gene calls are TRBV10-1 and TRBJ1-1; 7 nucleotides agree with TRBD1. J gave up 0 bases and V 7 bases, and 2 bases lay outside the gene matches. Germline lookup yields CDR1 WNHNN and CDR2 SYGVQD (reference sequence). CDR3 length equals 13 residues. The CDR3, as DNA: TGCGCCAGCAAGGGACAGTTGAACACTGAAGCTTTCTTT. Translating gives CASKGQLNTEAFF.

The chain combines TRBV29-1 with TRBJ2-2; tentatively, D is TRBD2 (7 bases). From germline, CDR1 is SQVTM and CDR2 ANQGSEA. The length of the CDR3 is 14 residues. Trimming cost V 3 bases and J 6 bases, with 14 bases left between them. The CDR3 coding sequence is TGCAGCGTTGAGTCGAGGGGGGGCTCCGGGGAGCTGTTTTTT. It yields the protein CSVESRGGSGELFF.

V and J are TRBV20-1 and TRBJ2-1; D possibly uses TRBD1 or TRBD2 (7 bases each). Germline V gene lookup returns CDR1 DFQATT and CDR2 SNEGSKA (reference sequence). V lost 6 bases and J 4 bases, leaving 31 bases between the germline ends. CDR3 length: 19 amino acids. The CDR3 region is CSANRLWEGRGGFYNEQFF. The DNA of the CDR3 is TGCAGTGCCAACCGGCTTTGGGAGGGAAGAGGGGGCTTTTACAATGAGCAGTTCTTC.

The chain couples TRBV5-5 to TRBJ2-7, with a possible D match to TRBD1 (5 bases). V was clipped by 0 bases and J by 0 bases, with 13 bases between them. Germline V gene data show CDR1 as SGHKS and CDR2 as YYEKEE (reference sequence). The length of the CDR3 is 16 residues. CDR3 DNA: TGTGCCAGCAGCTTGGGGGGTCATAGGGGCTCCTACGAGCAGTACTTC. It codes for CASSLGGHRGSYEQYF. Using reference TRBV5-5 and TRBJ2-7 for the parts outside the CDR3, the full variable domain is DAGVTQSPTHLIKTRGQQVTLRCSPISGHKSVSWYQQVLGQGPQFIFQYYEKEERGRGNFPDRFSARQFPNYSSELNVNALLLGDSALYLCASSLGGHRGSYEQYFGPGTRLTVT.

The chain employs TRBV7-2 and TRBJ2-7; no clear D gene. V shed 1 base and J shed 3 bases, with 7 bases lying between them. The length of the CDR3 is 13 residues. Per germline, CDR1 SGHTA and CDR2 FQGNSA. The DNA of the CDR3 is TGTGCCAGCAGCTTAGAACAACGCTACGAGCAGTACTTC. It is translated as CASSLEQRYEQYF.